This passage covers 13 T cell receptor beta chains from one sample sequenced in a study of blood T cell repertoires in COVID-19 (dated by TCRdb to 2020 to 2021). The library was generated by the immunoSEQ multiplex PCR assay. TCRdb re-hosts the immuneACCESS table, in-frame sequences only. Its copies lack some clones; in the studies checked, an unresolved V gene accounts for under half of them, and the cause for the rest is not known. Present in this sample are tens of thousands of clones, around 73% of which were seen just once. Just over 35% of the sample rests with the top ten. Material: peripheral blood. Receptors were obtained from an elderly man with acute or convalescent COVID-19.

The J gene is TRBJ1-4, the V gene TRBV4-3, with D perhaps TRBD1 (6 bases). Trimming left V 0 bases short and J 9 bases short, with 17 bases between. There are 16 residues in the CDR3. In germline, CDR1 is LGHNA, CDR2 YSLEER. The DNA for the CDR3 is TGCGCCAGCAGCCAAGATTTGGACAGCTTAGGTCAAAAACTGTTTTTT. Residues: CASSQDLDSLGQKLFF.

This chain joins TRBV25-1 and TRBJ1-6; D unresolved. CDR3 length: 17 amino acids. V was pared by 0 bases and J by 0 bases, with 9 bases between. CDR1 and CDR2 from the germline V gene are MGHDK and SYGVNS. This chain's CDR3 is CASSEYRRSSYNSPLHF. The CDR3 DNA is TGTGCCAGCAGTGAATATCGGAGGAGCTCCTATAATTCACCCCTCCACTTT.

The genes are TRBV6-2 or TRBV6-3 and TRBJ2-1, with TRBD2 matching over 10 bases. The CDR3 extends over 14 amino acids. The J segment lost 4 bases and the V segment lost 5 bases, leaving 2 bases of the junction unmatched. Germline CDR1 MNHEY, CDR2 SVGEGT. This CDR3 is CASSQRGGYNEQFF. The CDR3 nucleotides are TGTGCCAGCAGTCAGCGGGGGGGGTACAATGAGCAGTTCTTC.

V usage is TRBV19 and J usage is TRBJ1-6, with no clear D. The CDR3 runs 15 residues. The germline V and J ends were trimmed by 2 bases and 7 bases, with 12 bases remaining between them. CDR1 is LNHDA, CDR2 SQIVND, per germline (reference sequence). CDR3 region: CASSIPGRNNSPLHF. CDR3 nucleotides: TGTGCCAGTAGTATACCCGGGAGAAACAATTCACCCCTCCACTTT.

The V call is TRBV27, the J call TRBJ1-5; no reliable D call. The CDR3 is 12 amino acids. The V end lost 5 bases, the J end lost 6 bases, and 8 bases lay between the germline ends. Germline assignment: CDR1 MNHEY and CDR2 SMNVEV (reference sequence). The DNA of the CDR3 is TGTGCCAGCAGTCTTCCGGGTCAGCCCCAGCATTTT. It is translated as CASSLPGQPQHF.

This clone appeared a single time. This chain links TRBV3-1 (or the pseudogene TRBV3-2) with TRBJ2-7; D is ambiguous. Germline V gene lookup returns CDR1 LGHDT and CDR2 YNNKEL (reference sequence). This CDR3 has 14 amino acids. V was trimmed by 4 bases and J by 2 bases, leaving 12 bases between them. The CDR3 here is CASSPPLLPYEQYF. In nucleotides, the CDR3 is TGTGCCAGCAGCCCCCCCCTCCTCCCCTACGAGCAGTACTTC.

Within the sample, this clone is medium-sized. The rearrangement joins TRBV10-2 to TRBJ1-1; 7 nucleotides match TRBD1. After removal of 6 bases from V and 10 bases from J, the junction contained 11 bases not matched to a gene. The CDR3 totals 13 residues. Per the germline V gene, CDR1 is WSHSY and CDR2 is SAAADI. The CDR3 sequence: CASSLGTEGRAFF. In nucleotides, the CDR3 is TGCGCCAGCAGCCTCGGGACAGAGGGTAGAGCTTTCTTT.

This chain joins TRBV7-6 and TRBJ1-3, with D possibly being TRBD1 (5 bases). The germline V and J ends were trimmed by 4 bases and 3 bases, with 10 bases remaining between them. Germline CDR1 is SGHVS and CDR2 is FNYEAQ. This CDR3 region has 14 residues. The CDR3 region has the DNA TGTGCCAGCAGCTCAGGGTCTGGTGGAAACACCATATATTTT. This gives the protein CASSSGSGGNTIYF.

The chain has TRBV5-1 and TRBJ2-7; 16 nucleotides match TRBD2. V trimming: 2 bases; J trimming: 6 bases; junction bases outside the gene matches: 5. CDR1 and CDR2 from the germline V gene are SGHRS and YFSETQ. There are 16 residues in the CDR3. Written as DNA, the CDR3 is TGCGCCAGCAGCTTCGGGACTAGCGGGGGGGCTTTCGAGCAGTACTTC. It is translated as CASSFGTSGGAFEQYF.

This sequence joins TRBV6-6 and TRBJ2-5; TRBD1 matches 8 bases. The CDR3 loop spans 16 amino acids. Germline CDR1 reads MNHNY; CDR2 reads SVGAGI (reference sequence). V shed 6 bases, J shed 5 bases, and the junction held 14 bases outside the gene matches. DNA for the CDR3: TGTGCCAGCAGCCCGACTCGACAGGGGTCGGGGGAGACCCAGTACTTC. The encoded protein is CASSPTRQGSGETQYF.

This chain uses TRBV3-1 (or the pseudogene TRBV3-2) with TRBJ2-3; maybe TRBD1 (6 bases). CDR1 and CDR2 from the germline V gene are LGHDT and YNNKEL (reference sequence). The CDR3 is 15 amino acids. V shed 7 bases and J shed 8 bases, with 22 bases lying between them. The CDR3 loop reads CASNRRGVGHGTQYF. The CDR3 DNA is TGTGCCAGCAACCGACGAGGGGTGGGACATGGTACGCAGTATTTT.

This chain joins TRBV7-3 and TRBJ2-2; possibly TRBD2 for D (5 bases). V dropped 1 base and J dropped 1 base, with 7 bases sitting between them. Germline loops: CDR1 SGHTA, CDR2 FQGTGA. The CDR3 runs 15 residues. The CDR3 sequence is CASSLNRGNTGELFF. The DNA of the CDR3 is TGTGCCAGCAGCTTAAACCGGGGGAACACCGGGGAGCTGTTTTTT.

The chain couples TRBV18 to TRBJ1-2; D is unresolved. This CDR3 is 14 amino acids long. Trimming removed 3 bases at V and 4 bases at J, with 12 bases between. Germline V gene data show CDR1 as KGHSH and CDR2 as LQKENI. This chain's CDR3 is CASSPEGAGYGYTF. CDR3 DNA sequence: TGTGCCAGCTCACCGGAGGGAGCAGGCTATGGCTACACCTTC.